A selection of T cell receptor beta chains follows, all from one sample in a study of cytomegalovirus exposure and HLA in healthy donors. Here immunoSEQ multiplex PCR was the method, and the copy in TCRdb shows in-frame clones only, minus some. The sample yields some 270,000 clones, about 80% seen once. What was sequenced was PBMCs. Receptors originate from a girl aged 2 to 9 in good health and CMV-seronegative. Each CDR3 is given with its conserved first and last residue. D genes are given only for firm matches. Only part of the rows carry a size: once, few, many, or a class if the clone is expanded.

size: once
J: TRBJ2-1
D: NA
V: TRBV29-1
DNA: TGCAGCGTTGACGAGTACAGGGTCCGGCAGTTCTTC
CDR3: CSVDEYRVRQFF

size: NA
J: TRBJ1-6
D: TRBD1
V: TRBV6-5
DNA: TGTGCCAGTGGACAGGGGGCCCATTCACCCCTCCACTTT
CDR3: CASGQGAHSPLHF

size: NA
J: TRBJ2-1
D: NA
V: TRBV28
DNA: TGTGCCAGCAGTTACGTGTGGGAGAATCGAGGGCGGTCGGCTGAGCAGTTCTTC
CDR3: CASSYVWENRGRSAEQFF

size: once
J: TRBJ2-7
D: NA
V: TRBV7-9
DNA: TGTGCCAGCAGTTATTTGGGCGACTACGAGCAGTACTTC
CDR3: CASSYLGDYEQYF

size: NA
J: TRBJ2-3
D: TRBD2
V: TRBV15
DNA: TGTGCCACCAGCAGAGTACGGGAGGCGACAGATACGCAGTATTTT
CDR3: CATSRVREATDTQYF

size: NA
J: TRBJ2-7
D: NA
V: TRBV5-1
DNA: TGCGCCAGCAGCTTGGCCTGGAGGGCACCCAGCGAGCAGTACTTC
CDR3: CASSLAWRAPSEQYF

size: NA
J: TRBJ2-5
D: NA
V: TRBV5-1
DNA: TGCGCCAGCAGCTTGGGGTCGGAAGAGACCCAGTACTTC
CDR3: CASSLGSEETQYF

size: NA
J: TRBJ1-2
D: TRBD1
V: TRBV7-9
DNA: TGTGCCAGCAGCGGACAGGGGGCAAACTATGGCTACACCTTC
CDR3: CASSGQGANYGYTF

size: NA
J: TRBJ1-2
D: NA
V: TRBV6-5
DNA: TGTGCCAGCAGTTATAAGGGGCCGGAGGGCTACACCTTC
CDR3: CASSYKGPEGYTF

size: NA
J: TRBJ1-1
D: NA
V: TRBV2
DNA: TGTGCCAGCAGTGAACAGGGGAATAAGAACACTGAAGCTTTCTTT
CDR3: CASSEQGNKNTEAFF

size: NA
J: TRBJ2-3
D: NA
V: TRBV11-2
DNA: TGTGCCAGCAGCTTGGGCGGCACAGATACGCAGTATTTT
CDR3: CASSLGGTDTQYF

size: once
J: TRBJ1-4
D: TRBD1
V: TRBV7-9
DNA: TGTGCCAGTAGGGACAGAACTAATGAAAAACTGTTTTTT
CDR3: CASRDRTNEKLFF